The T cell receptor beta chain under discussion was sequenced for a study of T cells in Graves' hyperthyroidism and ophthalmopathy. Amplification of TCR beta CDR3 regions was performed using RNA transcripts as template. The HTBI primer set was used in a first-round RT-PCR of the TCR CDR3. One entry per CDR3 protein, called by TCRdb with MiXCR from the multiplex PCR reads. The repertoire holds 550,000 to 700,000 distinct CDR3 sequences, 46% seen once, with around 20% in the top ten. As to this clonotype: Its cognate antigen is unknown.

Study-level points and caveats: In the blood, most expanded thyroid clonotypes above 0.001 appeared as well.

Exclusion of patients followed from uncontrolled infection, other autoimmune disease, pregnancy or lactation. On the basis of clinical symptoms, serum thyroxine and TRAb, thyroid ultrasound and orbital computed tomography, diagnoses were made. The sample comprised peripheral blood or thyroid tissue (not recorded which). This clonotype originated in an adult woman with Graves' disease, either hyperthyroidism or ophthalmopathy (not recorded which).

The CDR3 here is CAWSGQGARGYTF. CDR3 in DNA: TGTGCCTGGAGTGGGCAGGGGGCTCGAGGCTACACCTTC. The chain joins TRBV30 to TRBJ1-2; 8 bases are shared with TRBD1. Germline V gives CDR1 GTSNPN, CDR2 SVGIG (reference sequence). CDR3 length equals 13 residues. V shed 1 base and J 8 bases; nucleotides not matched to a gene: 6.